This T cell receptor beta chain comes out of a study of cytomegalovirus exposure and HLA in healthy donors. Study details: Samples from HLA-typed donors yielded about 85 million unique TCRs in an early data release. Study conclusions and caveats: Rare TCR sequences predominated, though certain public TCRs were found in many donors. In a later analysis, a genetic analysis reported fewer productive-TCR N-insertions in an Asian-associated ancestry cluster than the cohort average.

It was with 60 Vbeta and 13 Jbeta primers that the PCR ran. As handled by the study authors: About 11 million of tens of millions of unique TCR beta chains were shared, per a later count. Data came from immunoSEQ multiplex PCR; TCRdb stores just in-frame clones and leaves some out. V, J and clone size are taken as reported in that table, and D and trimming were inferred from the DNA itself. The sample lists tens of thousands of clones, around 53% seen once, with 6.2% in the top ten. This CDR3 comprises 14 residues. Trimming removed 6 bases from V and 0 bases from J; junction bases left unmatched: 2. Germline lookup yields CDR1 SGHRS and CDR2 YFSETQ. About this clone: No antigen is known for it.

The genes are TRBV5-1 and TRBJ2-3; TRBD2 aligns across 9 bases. Material: PBMCs. The sequence came from a woman in her 40s in good health and CMV-seropositive. CDR3 sequence reads: CASMRGGSTDTQYF. In DNA, the CDR3 is TGCGCCAGCATGCGGGGGGGAAGCACAGATACGCAGTATTTT.